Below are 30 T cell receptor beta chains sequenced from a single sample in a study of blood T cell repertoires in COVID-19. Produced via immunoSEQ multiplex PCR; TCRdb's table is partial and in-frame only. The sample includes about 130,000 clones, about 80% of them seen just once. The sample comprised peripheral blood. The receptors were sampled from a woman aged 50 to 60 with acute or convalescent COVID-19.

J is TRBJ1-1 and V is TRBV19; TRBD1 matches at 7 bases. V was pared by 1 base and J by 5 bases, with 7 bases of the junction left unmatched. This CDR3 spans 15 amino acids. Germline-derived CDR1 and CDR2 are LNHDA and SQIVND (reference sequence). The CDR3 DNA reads TGTGCCAGTAGTATAGTTGCACAGGGGAGGACTGAAGCTTTCTTT. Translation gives CASSIVAQGRTEAFF.

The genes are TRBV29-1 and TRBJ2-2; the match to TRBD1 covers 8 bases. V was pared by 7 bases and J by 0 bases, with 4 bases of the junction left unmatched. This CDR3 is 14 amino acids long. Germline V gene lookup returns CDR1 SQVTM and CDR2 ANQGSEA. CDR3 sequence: CSATRGPNTGELFF. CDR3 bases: TGCAGCGCAACCAGGGGGCCGAACACCGGGGAGCTGTTTTTT.

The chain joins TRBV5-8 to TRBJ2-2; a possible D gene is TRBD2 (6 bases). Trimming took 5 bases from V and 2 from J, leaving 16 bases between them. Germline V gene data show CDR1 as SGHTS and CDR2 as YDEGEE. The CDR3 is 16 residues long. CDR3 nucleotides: TGTGCCAGCAGTCAGGACGGGACTCATAACACCGGGGAGCTGTTTTTT. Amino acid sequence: CASSQDGTHNTGELFF. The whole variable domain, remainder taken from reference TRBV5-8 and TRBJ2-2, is EAGVTQSPTHLIKTRGQQATLRCSPISGHTSVYWYQQALGLGLQFLLWYDEGEERNRGNFPPRFSGRQFPNYSSELNVNALELEDSALYLCASSQDGTHNTGELFFGEGSRLTVL.

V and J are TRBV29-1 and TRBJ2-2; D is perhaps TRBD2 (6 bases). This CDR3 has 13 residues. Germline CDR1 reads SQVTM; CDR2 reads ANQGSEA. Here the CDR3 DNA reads TGCATCATGAAGGGACTCGCCACCGGGGAGCTGTTTTTT. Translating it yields CIMKGLATGELFF.

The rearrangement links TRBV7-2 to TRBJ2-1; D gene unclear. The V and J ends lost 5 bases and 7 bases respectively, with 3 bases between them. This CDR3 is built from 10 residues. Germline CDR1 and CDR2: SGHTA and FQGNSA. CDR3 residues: CASSQNEQFF. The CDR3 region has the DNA TGTGCCAGCAGCCAGAATGAGCAGTTCTTC.

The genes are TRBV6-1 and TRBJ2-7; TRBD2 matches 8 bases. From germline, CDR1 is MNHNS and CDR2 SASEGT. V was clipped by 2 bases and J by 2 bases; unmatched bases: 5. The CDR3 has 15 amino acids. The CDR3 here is CASSEMRGETYEQYF. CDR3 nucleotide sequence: TGTGCCAGCAGTGAAATGCGGGGGGAAACCTACGAGCAGTACTTC.

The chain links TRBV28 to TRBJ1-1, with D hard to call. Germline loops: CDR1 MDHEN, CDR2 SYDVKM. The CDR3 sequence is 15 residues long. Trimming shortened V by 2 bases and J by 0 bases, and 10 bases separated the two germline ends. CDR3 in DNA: TGTGCCAGCAGTTTAGGTCGGTCTATGAACACTGAAGCTTTCTTT. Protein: CASSLGRSMNTEAFF.

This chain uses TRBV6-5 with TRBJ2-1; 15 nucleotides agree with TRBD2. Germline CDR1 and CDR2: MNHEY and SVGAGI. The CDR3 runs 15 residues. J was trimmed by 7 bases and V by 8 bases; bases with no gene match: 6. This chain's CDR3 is CASRTSGRASNEQFF. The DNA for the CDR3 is TGTGCCAGCCGGACTAGCGGGAGGGCCTCAAATGAGCAGTTCTTC.

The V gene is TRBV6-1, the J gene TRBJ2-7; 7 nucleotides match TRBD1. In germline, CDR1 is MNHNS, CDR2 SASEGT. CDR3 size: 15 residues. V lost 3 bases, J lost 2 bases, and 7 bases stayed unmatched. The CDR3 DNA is TGTGCCAGCAGTGAGGGGGACAGAAGGACCTACGAGCAGTACTTC. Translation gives CASSEGDRRTYEQYF.

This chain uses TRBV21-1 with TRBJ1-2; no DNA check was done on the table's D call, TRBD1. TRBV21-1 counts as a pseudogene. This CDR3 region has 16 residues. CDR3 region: CASSNYQDRGREGYTF. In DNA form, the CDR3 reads TGTGCCAGCAGCAACTATCAGGACAGGGGGCGCGAGGGCTACACCTTC.

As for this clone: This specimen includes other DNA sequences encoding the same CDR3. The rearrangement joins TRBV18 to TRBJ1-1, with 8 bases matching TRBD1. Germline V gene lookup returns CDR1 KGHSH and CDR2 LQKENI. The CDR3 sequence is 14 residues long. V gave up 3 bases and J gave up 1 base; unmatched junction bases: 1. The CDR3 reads CASSPDRANTEAFF. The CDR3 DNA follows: TGTGCCAGCTCACCGGACAGGGCGAACACTGAAGCTTTCTTT.

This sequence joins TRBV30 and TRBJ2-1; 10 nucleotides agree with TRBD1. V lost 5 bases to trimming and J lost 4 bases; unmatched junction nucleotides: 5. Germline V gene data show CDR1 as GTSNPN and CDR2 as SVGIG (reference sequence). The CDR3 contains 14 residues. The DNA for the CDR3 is TGTGCCTGGGGGGACAGGGGACTTTACAATGAGCAGTTCTTC. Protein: CAWGDRGLYNEQFF.

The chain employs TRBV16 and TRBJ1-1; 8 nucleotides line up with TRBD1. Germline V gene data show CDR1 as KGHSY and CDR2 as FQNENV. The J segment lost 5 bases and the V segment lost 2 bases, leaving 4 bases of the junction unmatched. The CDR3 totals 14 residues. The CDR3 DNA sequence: TGTGCCAGCAGCCAAGACAGGGGTCGGACTGAAGCTTTCTTT. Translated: CASSQDRGRTEAFF.

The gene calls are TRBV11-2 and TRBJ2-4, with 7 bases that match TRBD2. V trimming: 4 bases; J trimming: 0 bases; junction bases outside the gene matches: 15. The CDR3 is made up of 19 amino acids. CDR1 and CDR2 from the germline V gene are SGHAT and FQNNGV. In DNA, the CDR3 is TGTGCCAGCAGCTGGAGCGGGGTTATGGGGACGTCAGCCAAAAACATTCAGTACTTC. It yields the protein CASSWSGVMGTSAKNIQYF. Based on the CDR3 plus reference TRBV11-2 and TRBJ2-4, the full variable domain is EAGVAQSPRYKIIEKRQSVAFWCNPISGHATLYWYQQILGQGPKLLIQFQNNGVVDDSQLPKDRFSAERLKGVDSTLKIQPAKLEDSAVYLCASSWSGVMGTSAKNIQYFGAGTRLSVL.

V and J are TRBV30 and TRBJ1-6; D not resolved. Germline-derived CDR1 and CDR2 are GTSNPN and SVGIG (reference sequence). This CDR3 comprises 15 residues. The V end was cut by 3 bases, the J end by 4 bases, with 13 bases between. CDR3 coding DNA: TGTGCCTGGAGCGCGCGGGTTCGGTATAATTCACCCCTCCACTTT. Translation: CAWSARVRYNSPLHF. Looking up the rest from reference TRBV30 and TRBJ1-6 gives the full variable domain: SQTIHQWPATLVQPVGSPLSLECTVEGTSNPNLYWYRQAAGRGLQLLFYSVGIGQISSEVPQNLSASRPQDRQFILSSKKLLLSDSGFYLCAWSARVRYNSPLHFGNGTRLTVT.

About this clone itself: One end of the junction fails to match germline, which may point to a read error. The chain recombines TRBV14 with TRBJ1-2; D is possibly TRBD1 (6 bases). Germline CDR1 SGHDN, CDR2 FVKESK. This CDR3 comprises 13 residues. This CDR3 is CASSPTGNYGYTF. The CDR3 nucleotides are TGCGCCAGCAGCCCTACAGGGAACTATGGCTACACCTTC.

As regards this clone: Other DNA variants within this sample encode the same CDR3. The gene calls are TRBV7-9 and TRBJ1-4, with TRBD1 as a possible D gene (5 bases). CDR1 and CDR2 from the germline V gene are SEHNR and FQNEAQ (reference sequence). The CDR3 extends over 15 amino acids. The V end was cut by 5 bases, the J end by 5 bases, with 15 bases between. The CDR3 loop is CASSPQGGENEKLFF. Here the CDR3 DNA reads TGTGCCAGCAGCCCTCAGGGTGGGGAAAATGAAAAACTGTTTTTT. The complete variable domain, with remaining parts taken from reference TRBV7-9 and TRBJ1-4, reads DTGVSQNPRHKITKRGQNVTFRCDPISEHNRLYWYRQTLGQGPEFLTYFQNEAQLEKSRLLSDRFSAERPKGSFSTLEIQRTEQGDSAMYLCASSPQGGENEKLFFGSGTQLSVL.

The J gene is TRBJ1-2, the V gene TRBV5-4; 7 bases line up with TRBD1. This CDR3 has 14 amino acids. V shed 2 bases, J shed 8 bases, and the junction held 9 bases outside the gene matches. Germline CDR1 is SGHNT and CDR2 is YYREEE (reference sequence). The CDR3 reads CASSFNRGSGGYTF. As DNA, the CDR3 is TGTGCCAGCAGCTTTAACAGGGGATCGGGAGGCTACACCTTC.

Written as DNA, the CDR3 is TGTGCCAGCAGTGAACAACCTTTAGGGGCGTCAGATACGCAGTATTTT. It translates to CASSEQPLGASDTQYF. This chain joins TRBV6-1 and TRBJ2-3, with D possibly being TRBD1 (5 bases). Germline-derived CDR1 and CDR2 are MNHNS and SASEGT. V dropped 2 bases and J dropped 4 bases, with 16 bases sitting between them. This CDR3 contains 16 residues.

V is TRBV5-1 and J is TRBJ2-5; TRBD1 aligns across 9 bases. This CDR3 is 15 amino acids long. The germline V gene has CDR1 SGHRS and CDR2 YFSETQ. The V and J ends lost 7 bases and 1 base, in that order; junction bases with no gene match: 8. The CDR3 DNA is TGCGCCAGCGGCCTACAGGGGGCAATCCAAGAGACCCAGTACTTC. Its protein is CASGLQGAIQETQYF.

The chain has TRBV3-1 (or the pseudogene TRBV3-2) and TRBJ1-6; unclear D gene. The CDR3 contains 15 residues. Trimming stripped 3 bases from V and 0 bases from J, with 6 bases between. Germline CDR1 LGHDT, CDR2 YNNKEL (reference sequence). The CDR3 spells CASSQVSSYNSPLHF. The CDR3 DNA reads TGTGCCAGCAGCCAGGTGAGCTCCTATAATTCACCCCTCCACTTT.

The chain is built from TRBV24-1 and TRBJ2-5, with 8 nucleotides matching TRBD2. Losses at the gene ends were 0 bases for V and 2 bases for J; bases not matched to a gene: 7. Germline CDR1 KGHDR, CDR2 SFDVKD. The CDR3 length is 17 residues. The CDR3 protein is CATSDLHEAGEQETQYF. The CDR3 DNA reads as TGTGCCACCAGTGATTTGCACGAAGCGGGAGAGCAAGAGACCCAGTACTTC.

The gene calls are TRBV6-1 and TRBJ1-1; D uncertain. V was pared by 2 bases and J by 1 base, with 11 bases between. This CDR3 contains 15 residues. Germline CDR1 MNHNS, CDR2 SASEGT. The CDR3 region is CASSEPGNQNTEAFF. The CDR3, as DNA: TGTGCCAGCAGTGAACCGGGGAACCAGAACACTGAAGCTTTCTTT.

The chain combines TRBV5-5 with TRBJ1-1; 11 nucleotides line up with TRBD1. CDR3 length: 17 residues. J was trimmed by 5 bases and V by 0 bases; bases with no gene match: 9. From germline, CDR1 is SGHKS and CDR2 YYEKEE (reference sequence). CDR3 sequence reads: CASSLALGTGGRTEAFF. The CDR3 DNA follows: TGTGCCAGCAGCTTGGCCCTAGGGACAGGGGGTAGGACTGAAGCTTTCTTT.

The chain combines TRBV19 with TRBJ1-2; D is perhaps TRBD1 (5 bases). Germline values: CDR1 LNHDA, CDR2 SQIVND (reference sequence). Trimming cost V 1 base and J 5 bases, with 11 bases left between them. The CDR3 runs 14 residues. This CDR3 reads CASSIATATYGYTF. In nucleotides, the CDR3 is TGTGCCAGTAGTATAGCGACAGCTACTTATGGCTACACCTTC. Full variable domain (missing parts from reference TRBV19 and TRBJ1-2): DGGITQSPKYLFRKEGQNVTLSCEQNLNHDAMYWYRQDPGQGLRLIYYSQIVNDFQKGDIAEGYSVSREKKESFPLTVTSAQKNPTAFYLCASSIATATYGYTFGSGTRLTVV.

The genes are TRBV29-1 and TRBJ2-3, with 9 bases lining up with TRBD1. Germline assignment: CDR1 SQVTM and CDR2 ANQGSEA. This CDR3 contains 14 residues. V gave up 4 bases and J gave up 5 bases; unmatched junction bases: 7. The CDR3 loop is CSVVVDRGGDTQYF. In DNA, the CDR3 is TGCAGCGTTGTTGTGGACAGGGGTGGAGATACGCAGTATTTT.

The CDR3 DNA reads as TGTGCCAGTCGTATGGGTGGGCTGCGAAATGAGCAGTTCTTC. As protein: CASRMGGLRNEQFF. V is TRBV14 and J is TRBJ2-1; D is unclear. The CDR3 contains 14 residues. The V gene lost 9 bases and the J gene lost 7 bases, with 19 bases spanning the gap. CDR1 and CDR2 from the germline V gene are SGHDN and FVKESK.

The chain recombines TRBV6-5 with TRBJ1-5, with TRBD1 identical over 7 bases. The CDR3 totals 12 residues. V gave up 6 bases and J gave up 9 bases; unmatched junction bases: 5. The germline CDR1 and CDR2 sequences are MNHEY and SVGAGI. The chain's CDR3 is CASRQGWLPQHF. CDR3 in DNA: TGTGCCAGCAGACAGGGGTGGCTGCCCCAGCATTTT.

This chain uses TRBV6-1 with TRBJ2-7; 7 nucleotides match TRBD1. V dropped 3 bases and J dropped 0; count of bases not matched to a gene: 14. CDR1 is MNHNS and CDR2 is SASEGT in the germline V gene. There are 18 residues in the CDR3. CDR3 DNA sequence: TGTGCCAGCAGTGACGCATACGGACGACAGGGCAGCTCCTACGAGCAGTACTTC. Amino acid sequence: CASSDAYGRQGSSYEQYF.

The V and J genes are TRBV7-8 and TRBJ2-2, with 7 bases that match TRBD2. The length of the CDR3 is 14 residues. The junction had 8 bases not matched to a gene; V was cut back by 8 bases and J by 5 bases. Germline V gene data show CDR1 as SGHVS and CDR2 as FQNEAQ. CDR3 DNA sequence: TGTGCCAGCTCTGGAGCGGGGTCAACCGGGGAGCTGTTTTTT. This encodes CASSGAGSTGELFF. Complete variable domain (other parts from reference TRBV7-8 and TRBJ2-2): GAGVSQSPRYKVAKRGQDVALRCDPISGHVSLFWYQQALGQGPEFLTYFQNEAQLDKSGLPSDRFFAERPEGSVSTLKIQRTQQEDSAVYLCASSGAGSTGELFFGEGSRLTVL.